This passage covers 21 T cell receptor beta chains from one sample sequenced in a study of blood T cells in healthy people across ages. PCR was performed a second time for roughly 7 to 11 cycles using a sample-barcoded 5' primer and a J-beta primer mix. A single record per CDR3 protein comes from TCRdb applying MiXCR to the 5' RACE reads. The sample includes 600,000 or so distinct CDR3 sequences, under 30% of them seen just once. The sequenced material came from blood. All receptors derive from a woman older than 75 in good health.

This clonotype was picked up many times. The CDR3 reads CASSPGGGTTDTQYF. DNA for the CDR3: TGTGCCAGCAGCCCCGGGGGGGGAACAACAGATACGCAGTATTTT. This chain connects TRBV9 to TRBJ2-3, with 8 bases aligning to TRBD2. Looked up from germline, CDR1 is SGDLS and CDR2 is YYNGEE. J lost 3 bases, V lost 4 bases, and 7 bases had no gene match. The length of the CDR3 is 15 residues.

Points on this clonotype: At one end, the junction sequence differs from germline, possibly due to a read error. The V gene is TRBV5-5, the J gene TRBJ2-1; possibly TRBD1 or TRBD2 for D (5 bases each). This CDR3 contains 15 residues. Per germline, CDR1 SGHKS and CDR2 YYEKEE (reference sequence). CDR3 in DNA: TGTGTCAGCAGCTTGGCAGGGAGCTCCTACAATGGGCAGTTCTTC. This codes for CVSSLAGSSYNGQFF.

The sample holds many counts of this clonotype. The V gene is TRBV5-1, the J gene TRBJ2-1; D remains ambiguous. Germline V lookup: CDR1 SGHRS, CDR2 YFSETQ. This CDR3 has 15 residues. With 1 base removed from V and 7 bases from J, the gap between germline ends came to 15 bases. The CDR3 spells CASSLTLGVGNEQFF. As DNA, the CDR3 is TGCGCCAGCAGCTTGACGTTAGGTGTGGGTAATGAGCAGTTCTTC.

The rearrangement joins TRBV13 to TRBJ1-2, with 7 bases aligning to TRBD1. CDR3 length: 14 amino acids. From germline, CDR1 is PRHDT and CDR2 FYEKMQ (reference sequence). Losses at the gene ends were 0 bases for V and 4 bases for J; bases not matched to a gene: 2. CDR3 nucleotides: TGTGCCAGCAGCTTAGGCAGGGGGGGCTATGGCTACACCTTC. Its protein product is CASSLGRGGYGYTF.

In regard to this clonotype: This may come from a read error, since a much larger clone is one base off. The chain is built from TRBV20-1 and TRBJ2-1; D is perhaps TRBD2 (5 bases). V lost 6 bases to trimming and J lost 2 bases, with 14 bases between them. The CDR3 loop spans 14 amino acids. From germline, CDR1 is DFQATT and CDR2 SNEGSKA (reference sequence). The DNA of the CDR3 is TGCAGTGCCCGAGAGCAGGAGGCCTACAATGAGCAGTTCTTC. This translates into CSAREQEAYNEQFF.

This clonotype was detected only a few times. The V call is TRBV20-1, the J call TRBJ1-5; D is undetermined. Per the germline V gene, CDR1 is DFQATT and CDR2 is SNEGSKA (reference sequence). There are 14 residues in the CDR3. Deletions cut 2 bases from V and 0 bases from J, with 8 bases between. The CDR3 nucleotides read TGCAGTGCTAGACAGTTCTATAGCAATCAGCCCCAGCATTTT. Its protein is CSARQFYSNQPQHF.

Ten or more counts support this clonotype. The chain carries TRBV20-1 and TRBJ2-7; D gene ambiguous. CDR3 length equals 14 residues. Germline CDR1 and CDR2: DFQATT and SNEGSKA (reference sequence). Trimming left V 2 bases short and J 3 bases short, with 14 bases between. The CDR3 here is CSARNSGRVYEQYF. The CDR3 DNA reads TGCAGTGCTAGAAATTCGGGCAGAGTCTACGAGCAGTACTTC.

This clonotype was detected many times. The chain recombines TRBV20-1 with TRBJ2-5; the match to TRBD2 covers 9 bases. The V and J ends lost 4 bases and 5 bases, in that order; junction bases with no gene match: 5. The CDR3 consists of 13 residues. CDR1 and CDR2 (germline): DFQATT, SNEGSKA (reference sequence). The CDR3 nucleotides are TGCAGTGCTACCCTAGCGGGGATTGAGACCCAGTACTTC. Translating it yields CSATLAGIETQYF.

This clonotype was found many times. The J gene is TRBJ2-5, the V gene TRBV6-2 or TRBV6-3; tentatively, D is TRBD2 (5 bases). V lost 7 bases, J lost 5 bases, and 14 bases lay in between. Germline CDR1 and CDR2: MNHEY and SVGEGT. There are 13 residues in the CDR3. The CDR3 reads CASNTDLRETQYF. For the CDR3, the DNA is TGTGCCAGCAACACGGACTTGAGGGAGACCCAGTACTTC.

The sample holds many counts of this clonotype. The V call is TRBV20-1, the J call TRBJ1-2, with D tentatively TRBD1 (5 bases). The V end lost 1 base, the J end lost 7 bases, and 13 bases lay between the germline ends. The CDR3 covers 13 residues. Germline V gene data show CDR1 as DFQATT and CDR2 as SNEGSKA (reference sequence). The CDR3 reads CSARVAGAGGYTF. The DNA for the CDR3 is TGCAGTGCTAGAGTTGCTGGGGCGGGTGGCTACACCTTC.

The V call is TRBV7-2, the J call TRBJ1-1; D possibly corresponds to TRBD1 (6 bases). Per the germline V gene, CDR1 is SGHTA and CDR2 is FQGNSA. The length of the CDR3 is 15 residues. V lost 5 bases, J lost 6 bases, and 19 bases lay in between. CDR3 bases: TGTGCCAGCAGCCCATTTGCGCCAGGGGTAGCTGAAGCTTTCTTT. It yields the protein CASSPFAPGVAEAFF.

The V gene is TRBV4-1, the J gene TRBJ2-3; 11 bases are a match to TRBD2. The CDR3 contains 16 residues. V gave up 4 bases and J gave up 6 bases; unmatched junction bases: 9. Germline CDR1 MGHRA, CDR2 YSYEKL. The CDR3 nucleotides read TGCGCCAGCAGCCCGACCGGGACTAGCGGCGCGGATACGCAGTATTTT. Translating it yields CASSPTGTSGADTQYF.

This chain uses TRBV6-5 with TRBJ2-5; D might be TRBD1 (6 bases). Trimming pared 7 bases from V and 11 bases from J, leaving 26 bases between. The germline CDR1 and CDR2 sequences are MNHEY and SVGAGI. The CDR3 loop spans 15 amino acids. In nucleotides, the CDR3 is TGTGCCAGCACCCCACCGGGCCAGGGGATCCATGAGCAGTACTTC. This gives the protein CASTPPGQGIHEQYF.

This clonotype was seen more than once but under ten times. V usage is TRBV7-2 and J usage is TRBJ1-2; 7 nucleotides line up with TRBD1. Germline assignment: CDR1 SGHTA and CDR2 FQGNSA. The CDR3 has 15 residues. The V gene end was trimmed by 3 bases and the J gene end by 4 bases; junction bases not matched to a gene: 8. CDR3 in amino acids: CASSLRTGRGYGYTF. The CDR3 DNA is TGTGCCAGCAGCTTGCGGACAGGCCGGGGCTATGGCTACACCTTC.

The CDR3 here is CSATSLITGRVSSYNEQFF. The CDR3, as DNA: TGCAGTGCCACCTCCCTCATCACGGGCAGGGTGAGCTCCTACAATGAGCAGTTCTTC. This sequence joins TRBV20-1 and TRBJ2-1; maybe TRBD1 (5 bases). The CDR3 covers 19 residues. Germline V gene sequence: CDR1 DFQATT, CDR2 SNEGSKA (reference sequence). V was shortened by 6 bases and J by 0 bases, with 27 bases between the two germline ends.

This clonotype was recorded at least ten times. The rearrangement links TRBV4-2 to TRBJ1-1, with D hard to call. V lost 0 bases and J 4 bases, leaving 18 bases between the germline ends. The V gene's germline CDR1 is LGHNA and CDR2 YNFKEQ. This CDR3 has 17 residues. CDR3 sequence: CASSQDLRVGVSTEAFF. As DNA, the CDR3 is TGTGCCAGCAGCCAAGATCTCCGGGTTGGCGTGTCCACTGAAGCTTTCTTT.

This clonotype occurred many times. This may be a read error, as it is one base from a much larger clone. The chain combines TRBV20-1 with TRBJ1-2, with a weak D call TRBD1 (6 bases). V was clipped by 1 base and J by 8 bases, with 23 bases between them. This CDR3 contains 16 residues. Germline loops: CDR1 DFQATT, CDR2 SNEGSKA (reference sequence). The CDR3 nucleotides read TGCAGTGCTAGAGGACAGGAATTTCGGGGGAGAGGCGGCTACACCTTC. Translated, it gives CSARGQEFRGRGGYTF.

This clonotype was detected only a few times. Possible read error: a much larger clone is one base away. This sequence joins TRBV5-1 and TRBJ2-1, with D maybe TRBD2 (5 bases). The CDR3 runs to 14 residues. Germline V gene sequence: CDR1 SGHRS, CDR2 YFSETQ. V lost 3 bases to trimming and J lost 6 bases, with 13 bases between them. The CDR3, as DNA: TGCGCCAGCAGCTGGGGTACTAGACCCAATGAGCAGTTCTTC. Protein product: CASSWGTRPNEQFF.

Many counts were recorded for this clonotype. The genes are TRBV10-3 and TRBJ2-3, with D possibly being TRBD1 or TRBD2 (5 bases each). Per the germline V gene, CDR1 is ENHRY and CDR2 is SYGVKD. V lost 7 bases and J lost 14, with 31 bases in between. The CDR3 has 16 residues. CDR3: CAITSGTGEGVAHRYF. In DNA, the CDR3 is TGTGCCATCACCTCAGGGACGGGCGAAGGGGTCGCTCATCGGTATTTT.

The chain combines TRBV12-3 or TRBV12-4 with TRBJ2-5, with 10 bases lining up with TRBD1. V was clipped by 5 bases and J by 3 bases; unmatched bases: 6. This CDR3 spans 15 amino acids. The CDR3 sequence is CASSPWDRGEETQYF. The DNA for the CDR3 is TGTGCCAGCAGTCCCTGGGACAGGGGAGAAGAGACCCAGTACTTC.

Concerning this clonotype: It may be a read error: a sequence one base away is much more abundant. The chain carries TRBV10-3 and TRBJ2-3, with D tentatively TRBD1 (6 bases). This CDR3 spans 13 amino acids. V lost 7 bases, J lost 5 bases, and 13 bases lay in between. CDR1 and CDR2 (germline): ENHRY, SYGVKD. In DNA, the CDR3 is TGTGCCATCACCAGGGGCGAACGAGATACGCAGTATTTT. As protein: CAITRGERDTQYF.